This entry lists 23 T cell receptor beta chains sequenced from one sample in a study of T-cell reconstitution after alpha-beta-depleted transplantation in children. During its preparation, the TCRbeta library received unique molecular identifiers. One entry per CDR3 protein results from TCRdb running MiXCR on the PCR reads. The sample lists a few hundred thousand distinct CDR3 sequences, 10% to 15% occurring once. The sequences come from PBMCs, mostly from graft donor cells, collected 360 days after TCRalphabeta/CD19-depleted stem cell transplant. These receptors came from a male patient between 10 and 17 years old who had a stem cell transplant for acute myeloid leukemia, so the T cells may come from the graft donor.

The V call is TRBV7-9, the J call TRBJ1-4, with TRBD1 matching 7 bases. CDR3 size: 15 residues. The ends lost 4 bases at V and 2 bases at J; junction bases unmatched: 4. CDR1 and CDR2 from the germline V gene are SEHNR and FQNEAQ (reference sequence). The chain's CDR3 is CASSSRGATNEKLFF. CDR3 nucleotides: TGTGCCAGCAGCTCCAGGGGGGCGACTAATGAAAAACTGTTTTTT. Combining the CDR3 with reference TRBV7-9 and TRBJ1-4 gives the whole variable domain DTGVSQNPRHKITKRGQNVTFRCDPISEHNRLYWYRQTLGQGPEFLTYFQNEAQLEKSRLLSDRFSAERPKGSFSTLEIQRTEQGDSAMYLCASSSRGATNEKLFFGSGTQLSVL.

V usage is TRBV6-1 and J usage is TRBJ2-3, with D tentatively TRBD2 (5 bases). Germline CDR1 and CDR2: MNHNS and SASEGT. The ends were cut back, 6 bases at V and 5 bases at J, with 15 bases in the middle. CDR3 length equals 14 residues. Here the CDR3 DNA reads TGTGCCAGCAGCCATCCCCGAGGGATAGATACGCAGTATTTT. Encoded protein: CASSHPRGIDTQYF.

The chain uses TRBV12-5 and TRBJ2-1, with 13 bases matching TRBD2. The CDR3 extends over 14 amino acids. Germline trimming cut 6 bases from V and 5 bases from J; bases unmatched to any gene: 1. The germline V gene encodes CDR1 LGHNT and CDR2 FRNRAP. The CDR3 here is CASGGLAGDNEQFF. CDR3 nucleotides: TGTGCTAGTGGAGGACTAGCGGGAGACAATGAGCAGTTCTTC.

The rearrangement uses TRBV5-1 and TRBJ2-2; D is ambiguous. Trimming took off 7 bases at V and 0 bases at J, with 16 bases between the two ends. Germline assignment: CDR1 SGHRS and CDR2 YFSETQ. The CDR3 is made up of 16 amino acids. The CDR3 DNA reads as TGCGCCAGCGATCCAAACGGGCCTTCGAACACCGGGGAGCTGTTTTTT. It yields the protein CASDPNGPSNTGELFF.

This clonotype was recorded at least ten times. V gene TRBV7-2 combines with J gene TRBJ2-7; 10 bases line up with TRBD2. V lost 3 bases and J lost 3; bases outside the gene matches: 2. Germline CDR1 and CDR2: SGHTA and FQGNSA. The CDR3 length is 14 residues. The CDR3 spells CASSFSGRGYEQYF. Written as DNA, the CDR3 is TGTGCCAGCAGCTTCAGCGGGAGGGGCTACGAGCAGTACTTC.

This clonotype was recorded once. The chain uses TRBV7-6 and TRBJ2-1, with D tentatively TRBD2 (6 bases). The V end lost 4 bases, the J end lost 10 bases, and 17 bases lay between the germline ends. In germline, CDR1 is SGHVS, CDR2 FNYEAQ. The length of the CDR3 is 14 residues. CDR3 nucleotide sequence: TGTGCCAGCAGCTATCTAACTTCGACTAGGGAGCAGTTCTTC. Its protein is CASSYLTSTREQFF.

This chain connects TRBV12-3 or TRBV12-4 to TRBJ2-7, with TRBD2 matching 12 bases. V gave up 6 bases and J gave up 4 bases; unmatched junction bases: 7. CDR3 length equals 15 residues. CDR3 in amino acids: CASRTGLAGKYEQYF. CDR3 sequence (DNA): TGTGCCAGCAGAACAGGACTAGCGGGAAAATACGAGCAGTACTTC.

This chain links TRBV5-1 with TRBJ2-5; D unclear. CDR1 SGHRS and CDR2 YFSETQ come from the germline V gene. Trimming stripped 4 bases from V and 5 bases from J, with 15 bases between. CDR3 size: 14 residues. CDR3: CASSPGRQWETQYF. Here the CDR3 DNA reads TGCGCCAGCAGCCCCGGCCGGCAGTGGGAGACCCAGTACTTC.

There are a few counts of this clonotype. This CDR3 reads CAISDLEVVSYEQYF. DNA of the CDR3: TGTGCCATCAGTGACCTCGAAGTAGTTTCCTACGAGCAGTACTTC. The chain is built from TRBV10-3 and TRBJ2-7; D call uncertain. This CDR3 comprises 15 residues. Trimming removed 3 bases from V and 1 base from J, with 13 bases in between. Germline V gene lookup returns CDR1 ENHRY and CDR2 SYGVKD.

This clonotype was detected ten times or more. This chain links TRBV18 with TRBJ2-7; D not certain. CDR1 is KGHSH and CDR2 is LQKENI in the germline V gene. There are 14 residues in the CDR3. The V end was cut by 3 bases, the J end by 0 bases, with 9 bases between. The CDR3 reads CASSPQGYSYEQYF. The DNA of the CDR3 is TGTGCCAGCTCACCTCAAGGCTACTCCTACGAGCAGTACTTC.

This clonotype was recorded many times. This chain links TRBV9 with TRBJ2-1; D may match TRBD1 or TRBD2 (6 bases each). The CDR3 has 15 amino acids. CDR1 is SGDLS and CDR2 is YYNGEE in the germline V gene. Between the trimmed V and J ends, which lost 0 bases and 5 bases, there was a span of 12 bases. CDR3 nucleotides: TGTGCCAGCAGCGTAGTGGGTAGGGGGGACAATGAGCAGTTCTTC. Encoded protein: CASSVVGRGDNEQFF.

This clonotype has only a few counts. The chain employs TRBV7-2 and TRBJ2-7; D may be TRBD2 (6 bases). The V gene lost 4 bases and the J gene lost 0 bases, with 16 bases spanning the gap. The CDR3 is 16 amino acids. Germline CDR1 is SGHTA and CDR2 is FQGNSA. The CDR3 DNA follows: TGTGCCAGCAGCTCCCGGCGAAAGACTAGCTCCTACGAGCAGTACTTC. Amino acid sequence: CASSSRRKTSSYEQYF.

This clonotype was seen a few times. The chain uses TRBV12-3 or TRBV12-4 and TRBJ2-6; the D is unclear. The CDR3 spans 15 residues. Trimming left V 5 bases short and J 1 base short, with 9 bases between. As DNA, the CDR3 is TGTGCCAGCAGTCGAGGATCTTCTGGGGCCAACGTCCTGACTTTC. Translated, it gives CASSRGSSGANVLTF.

This clonotype was observed a handful of times. J is TRBJ2-7 and V is TRBV20-1; D is unresolved. CDR3 length: 13 amino acids. V lost 3 bases to trimming and J lost 1 base, with 10 bases between them. Per germline, CDR1 DFQATT and CDR2 SNEGSKA (reference sequence). The CDR3 DNA follows: TGCAGTGCTAGGTTCTCTAATTCCTACGAGCAGTACTTC. Protein product: CSARFSNSYEQYF.

V and J are TRBV28 and TRBJ1-1; no firm D call. The V gene's germline CDR1 is MDHEN and CDR2 SYDVKM. Trimming took 11 bases from V and 5 from J, leaving 15 bases between them. The CDR3 is 12 residues long. The CDR3 DNA reads TGTGCCGCCAAAGGGTCCAGGACTGAAGCTTTCTTT. This codes for CAAKGSRTEAFF.

This clonotype was detected a few times. The chain employs TRBV7-8 and TRBJ2-7; 8 bases line up with TRBD2. Looked up from germline, CDR1 is SGHVS and CDR2 is FQNEAQ. V lost 0 bases, J lost 3 bases, and 16 bases stayed unmatched. CDR3 length: 19 residues. The CDR3 bases are TGTGCCAGCAGCTTAGCGGCCCCTCCGGGACTAGTCTTTGACTACGAGCAGTACTTC. Amino acids: CASSLAAPPGLVFDYEQYF.

This clonotype was observed at least ten times. The chain combines TRBV7-9 with TRBJ2-3; tentatively, D is TRBD1 or TRBD2 (6 bases each). This CDR3 is built from 16 residues. In germline, CDR1 is SEHNR, CDR2 FQNEAQ (reference sequence). Trimming removed 5 bases at V and 4 bases at J, with 19 bases between. CDR3 protein: CASSTPGLRTADTQYF. The CDR3 DNA follows: TGTGCCAGCAGCACCCCGGGACTCCGGACAGCAGATACGCAGTATTTT.

This sequence joins TRBV5-6 and TRBJ2-1; the match to TRBD2 covers 9 bases. The CDR3 consists of 16 residues. The ends lost 0 bases at V and 2 bases at J; junction bases unmatched: 3. Looked up from germline, CDR1 is SGHDT and CDR2 is YYEEEE. DNA for the CDR3: TGTGCCAGCAGCTTGGCCCTAGCGGGACCCTACAATGAGCAGTTCTTC. It is translated as CASSLALAGPYNEQFF.

This clonotype appeared a few times. V is TRBV29-1 and J is TRBJ2-3; D gene ambiguous. The germline V and J ends were trimmed by 4 bases and 7 bases, with 12 bases remaining between them. The germline gives CDR1 SQVTM, CDR2 ANQGSEA. CDR3 length: 12 amino acids. CDR3 region: CSVVPTPNTQYF. DNA for the CDR3: TGCAGCGTTGTACCAACCCCGAATACGCAGTATTTT.

This clonotype was picked up a small number of times. V usage is TRBV12-3 or TRBV12-4 and J usage is TRBJ2-7; D is unclear. The ends were cut back, 8 bases at V and 2 bases at J, with 13 bases in the middle. This CDR3 comprises 13 residues. CDR3 region: CASFRTGAYEQYF. CDR3 nucleotides: TGTGCCAGCTTCCGGACCGGCGCCTACGAGCAGTACTTC.

This clonotype was found many times. The CDR3 region has the DNA TGTGCCACCAGCAGAGTAACTAACGGGGAAGCTTTCTTT. This translates into CATSRVTNGEAFF. V and J are TRBV15 and TRBJ1-1; D is undetermined. Germline V gives CDR1 LNHNV, CDR2 YYDKDF (reference sequence). Trimming shortened V by 1 base and J by 8 bases, and 11 bases separated the two germline ends. The CDR3 length is 13 residues.

This chain joins TRBV4-3 and TRBJ2-7; maybe TRBD1 (6 bases). The CDR3 is made up of 14 amino acids. The V gene lost 1 base and the J gene lost 3 bases, with 10 bases spanning the gap. CDR1 and CDR2 (germline): LGHNA, YSLEER. This chain's CDR3 is CASSQGTAFYEQYF. The CDR3 DNA is TGCGCCAGCAGCCAAGGGACAGCATTCTACGAGCAGTACTTC.

This clonotype appeared a few times. The V gene is TRBV6-2 or TRBV6-3, the J gene TRBJ2-5, with D unclear. This CDR3 has 13 amino acids. Per germline, CDR1 MNHEY and CDR2 SVGEGT. V gave up 7 bases and J gave up 5 bases, with 14 bases separating them. CDR3 sequence: CASTNSIAETQYF. CDR3 DNA: TGTGCCAGCACCAACTCGATCGCGGAGACCCAGTACTTC.